Presented here are 22 T cell receptor beta chains from one specimen sequenced in a study of identifying expanded T cells in peripheral blood. Clones were read by immunoSEQ multiplex PCR, and TCRdb kept only the in-frame ones, dropping some. The sample holds roughly 100,000 clones, 88% seen once. Sample: blood. These receptors originate from a person aged 18 to 75 in good health.

The chain joins TRBV4-2 to TRBJ1-5; 8 bases are a match to TRBD1. There are 17 residues in the CDR3. Germline V gene sequence: CDR1 LGHNA, CDR2 YNFKEQ. Trimming took 0 bases from V and 0 from J; bases not matched to a gene: 4. The DNA for the CDR3 is TGTGCCAGCAGCCAAGATACGGACAGGGCTAGCAATCAGCCCCAGCATTTT. Amino acids: CASSQDTDRASNQPQHF.

The chain carries TRBV10-2 and TRBJ1-2; D remains ambiguous. The CDR3 runs to 15 residues. V was clipped by 2 bases and J by 5 bases, with 15 bases between them. Germline V lookup: CDR1 WSHSY, CDR2 SAAADI. The CDR3 region is CASSEPASGGYGYTF. CDR3 nucleotide sequence: TGCGCCAGCAGTGAGCCGGCTTCGGGAGGTTATGGCTACACCTTC.

The CDR3 here is CASSLTGNSYEQYF. The CDR3 nucleotides are TGTGCCAGCAGCCTTACAGGGAACTCCTACGAGCAGTACTTC. The chain joins TRBV11-3 to TRBJ2-7, with D perhaps TRBD1 (6 bases). The CDR3 is made up of 14 amino acids. Germline CDR1 is SGHNT and CDR2 is YENEEA. V shed 5 bases and J shed 0 bases, with 11 bases lying between them. Complete variable domain (other parts from reference TRBV11-3 and TRBJ2-7): EAGVVQSPRYKIIEKKQPVAFWCNPISGHNTLYWYLQNLGQGPELLIRYENEEAVDDSQLPKDRFSAERLKGVDSTLKIQPAELGDSAVYLCASSLTGNSYEQYFGPGTRLTVT.

The rearrangement joins TRBV6-6 to TRBJ2-5; D unresolved. The CDR3 contains 15 residues. Germline values: CDR1 MNHNY, CDR2 SVGAGI (reference sequence). V shed 5 bases and J shed 2 bases, with 15 bases lying between them. CDR3 sequence reads: CASSHGWAGQETQYF. CDR3 nucleotide sequence: TGTGCCAGCAGTCACGGGTGGGCAGGACAAGAGACCCAGTACTTC.

As concerns this clone: This is likely a read error, given that the CDR3 carries no conserved phenylalanine or tryptophan at its end. No DNA is shown, since the ends of the CDR3 on it are uncertain; the CDR3 is the one TCRdb lists. The chain joins TRBV2 to TRBJ2-7; TRBD1, the D gene given by the table, was not confirmed from the DNA. From germline, CDR1 is SNHLY and CDR2 FYNNEI. The CDR3 numbers 10 amino acids, ends counted. CDR3 protein: CASSEAGTRI.

The genes are TRBV15 and TRBJ2-3; D may be TRBD2 (6 bases). The CDR3 covers 16 residues. Germline loops: CDR1 LNHNV, CDR2 YYDKDF (reference sequence). Deletions cut 3 bases from V and 7 bases from J, with 20 bases between. The CDR3, as DNA: TGTGCCACCAGCAGTGGTCCGGGACTCTTACAACATACGCAGTATTTT. It codes for CATSSGPGLLQHTQYF.

As DNA, the CDR3 is TGTGCCGGGGGTAAGATGAATGGGGATAGCAATCAGCCCCAGCATTTT. It is translated as CAGGKMNGDSNQPQHF. The chain is built from TRBV6-6 and TRBJ1-5; tentative D call: TRBD1 (5 bases). This CDR3 has 16 amino acids. Per germline, CDR1 MNHNY and CDR2 SVGAGI (reference sequence). Trimming stripped 11 bases from V and 0 bases from J, with 20 bases between.

The rearrangement uses TRBV4-2 and TRBJ2-5; 9 positions agree with TRBD1. CDR3 length: 15 amino acids. V lost 4 bases, J lost 5 bases, and 8 bases stayed unmatched. Germline CDR1 is LGHNA and CDR2 is YNFKEQ. Here the CDR3 reads CASSLGQGKWETQYF. In DNA form, the CDR3 reads TGTGCCAGCAGCCTCGGACAGGGGAAGTGGGAGACCCAGTACTTC.

The rearrangement links TRBV11-3 to TRBJ2-3; perhaps TRBD1 as D (5 bases). Germline assignment: CDR1 SGHNT and CDR2 YENEEA. The CDR3 totals 16 residues. The ends were cut back, 5 bases at V and 1 base at J, with 16 bases in the middle. CDR3 nucleotides: TGTGCCAGCAGCGGGCAGGGAAGTAGTGGCACAGATACGCAGTATTTT. Encoded protein: CASSGQGSSGTDTQYF.

The V gene is TRBV11-3, the J gene TRBJ2-1, with TRBD1 matching 7 bases. The CDR3 contains 13 residues. Germline CDR1 reads SGHNT; CDR2 reads YENEEA. Trimming removed 5 bases from V and 7 bases from J; junction bases left unmatched: 5. CDR3 in amino acids: CASSPDRRNEQFF. The CDR3 bases are TGTGCCAGCAGCCCGGACAGGAGGAATGAGCAGTTCTTC.

The genes are TRBV2 and TRBJ2-7; 13 bases are a match to TRBD2. The CDR3 length is 20 residues. Per germline, CDR1 SNHLY and CDR2 FYNNEI. J gave up 4 bases and V 4 bases, and 19 bases lay outside the gene matches. The CDR3 coding sequence is TGTGCCAGCAGTGTGAGGGGCTACGGGACTAGCGGGACGAATCATTACGAGCAGTACTTC. Amino acids: CASSVRGYGTSGTNHYEQYF.

The CDR3 loop reads CASSQEPSGRLQETQYF. The CDR3 bases are TGCGCCAGCAGCCAAGAGCCTAGCGGAAGGCTACAAGAGACCCAGTACTTC. V and J are TRBV4-3 and TRBJ2-5, with 7 bases lining up with TRBD2. The germline V gene has CDR1 LGHNA and CDR2 YSLEER. The junction had 9 bases not matched to a gene; V was cut back by 0 bases and J by 2 bases. The CDR3 is made up of 17 amino acids.

This rearrangement joins TRBV28 to TRBJ2-1; D is undetermined. Looked up from germline, CDR1 is MDHEN and CDR2 is SYDVKM. Trimming removed 5 bases from V and 10 bases from J, with 9 bases in between. This CDR3 spans 11 amino acids. The DNA of the CDR3 is TGTGCCAGCAGTCTCCGATACGAGCAGTTCTTC. Translation: CASSLRYEQFF.

The chain couples TRBV5-1 to TRBJ2-3, with D hard to call. The CDR3 loop spans 15 amino acids. The V gene's germline CDR1 is SGHRS and CDR2 YFSETQ. The V end was cut by 4 bases, the J end by 0 bases, with 12 bases between. In DNA, the CDR3 is TGCGCCAGCAGCCCCCGACTGGGAAGCACAGATACGCAGTATTTT. It encodes CASSPRLGSTDTQYF.

The gene calls are TRBV7-7 and TRBJ2-3, with 7 bases identical to TRBD1. The CDR3 length is 14 residues. CDR1 and CDR2 from the germline V gene are SSHAT and FNYEAQ (reference sequence). The V gene end was trimmed by 5 bases and the J gene end by 4 bases; junction bases not matched to a gene: 6. The CDR3 spells CASSPQGVADTQYF. The CDR3 DNA sequence: TGTGCCAGCAGCCCGCAGGGGGTCGCAGATACGCAGTATTTT.

This clone is a singleton in its sample. The chain links TRBV5-4 to TRBJ2-2; D gene uncertain. Germline V gene data show CDR1 as SGHNT and CDR2 as YYREEE (reference sequence). V lost 4 bases to trimming and J lost 5 bases, with 12 bases between them. The CDR3 sequence is 14 residues long. CDR3: CASSPDPDTGELFF. The CDR3 bases are TGTGCCAGCAGCCCGGATCCGGATACCGGGGAGCTGTTTTTT. Variable domain in full (rest from reference TRBV5-4 and TRBJ2-2): ETGVTQSPTHLIKTRGQQVTLRCSSQSGHNTVSWYQQALGQGPQFIFQYYREEENGRGNFPPRFSGLQFPNYSSELNVNALELDDSALYLCASSPDPDTGELFFGEGSRLTVL.

For the CDR3, the DNA is TGTGCCAGCAGTTGGGGACAGGGGGATTCACCCCTCCACTTT. It yields the protein CASSWGQGDSPLHF. The chain joins TRBV6-6 to TRBJ1-6; 11 bases map to TRBD1. Trimming removed 4 bases from V and 8 bases from J; junction bases left unmatched: 1. Germline values: CDR1 MNHNY, CDR2 SVGAGI (reference sequence). This CDR3 contains 14 residues.

The chain uses TRBV7-9 and TRBJ1-1; D gene uncertain. The germline CDR1 and CDR2 sequences are SEHNR and FQNEAQ (reference sequence). V lost 1 base and J 4 bases, leaving 10 bases between the germline ends. The CDR3 contains 14 residues. In DNA, the CDR3 is TGTGCCAGCAGCTTAGAAGCGGTGGGCACTGAAGCTTTCTTT. It is translated as CASSLEAVGTEAFF.

The V gene is TRBV18, the J gene TRBJ1-2, with TRBD1 matching over 7 bases. The J segment lost 1 base and the V segment lost 1 base, leaving 9 bases of the junction unmatched. Germline V lookup: CDR1 KGHSH, CDR2 LQKENI. The CDR3 has 17 amino acids. As DNA, the CDR3 is TGTGCCAGCTCACCACGCAACGACCCAGGGGGTAACTATGGCTACACCTTC. This gives the protein CASSPRNDPGGNYGYTF.

The chain combines TRBV5-1 with TRBJ2-5; D gene uncertain. V was clipped by 4 bases and J by 5 bases, with 12 bases between them. Germline loops: CDR1 SGHRS, CDR2 YFSETQ. The CDR3 has 13 amino acids. The CDR3: CASSPDGPETQYF. In nucleotides, the CDR3 is TGCGCCAGCAGCCCTGACGGCCCGGAGACCCAGTACTTC.

The chain recombines TRBV7-2 with TRBJ2-5; a possible D gene is TRBD1 (5 bases). CDR3 length equals 15 residues. V lost 2 bases, J lost 5 bases, and 15 bases lay in between. The germline V gene has CDR1 SGHTA and CDR2 FQGNSA. The CDR3 region has the DNA TGTGCCAGCAGCTTAATGGCAGGGAATGCGGAGACCCAGTACTTC. Translation gives CASSLMAGNAETQYF.

The chain uses TRBV5-8 and TRBJ2-7, with 8 positions matching TRBD1. J was trimmed by 7 bases and V by 4 bases; bases with no gene match: 10. CDR3 length: 14 amino acids. Germline V gene sequence: CDR1 SGHTS, CDR2 YDEGEE. CDR3 DNA sequence: TGTGCCAGCAGCATAGGACAGGGCAGACGGGAGCAGTACTTC. Protein product: CASSIGQGRREQYF.